This entry concerns a single T cell receptor (beta chain). Original data processing: For nucleated cells, counts were estimated from reference gene primer amplification. Generated by immunoSEQ multiplex PCR, the TCRdb table keeps only in-frame clones and is missing some. V, J and clone size were drawn from that table, and D and trimming were deduced from the DNA. The table lists 94,000 or so clones, 88% of them singletons. These data come from a study of blood T cell repertoires in COVID-19. Study-wide background: Acute-phase and convalescent COVID-19 samples originated in the United States, Italy and Spain.

This CDR3 is 14 amino acids long. Germline CDR1 reads SNHLY; CDR2 reads FYNNEI. Germline trimming cut 4 bases from V and 5 bases from J; bases unmatched to any gene: 4. This receptor was obtained from a woman in her seventies with acute or convalescent COVID-19. The chain carries TRBV2 and TRBJ1-5; the match to TRBD1 covers 8 bases. Sequenced sample: peripheral blood. The CDR3 here is CASSADRGYQPQHF. The CDR3 DNA sequence: TGTGCCAGCAGTGCAGACAGGGGCTATCAGCCCCAGCATTTT.